One and the same sample provided the 21 T cell receptor beta chains below, sequenced in a study of cytotoxic CD8 clonotypes in ibrutinib-treated CLL. Produced via immunoSEQ multiplex PCR; TCRdb's table is partial and in-frame only. The profile shows 150,000 to 200,000 clones, roughly 88% of them singletons. The sequenced sample was PBMCs, obtained at disease progression, from a patient treated with ibrutinib. The receptors were sampled from a human donor with chronic lymphocytic leukemia.

This clone has a count of ten or more. The genes are TRBV27 and TRBJ1-4; D might be TRBD1 (5 bases). CDR1 is MNHEY, CDR2 SMNVEV, per germline (reference sequence). V dropped 5 bases and J dropped 8 bases, with 12 bases sitting between them. The CDR3 length is 13 residues. For the CDR3, the DNA is TGTGCCAGCAGTCCGCCGGGGGAGGAAAAACTGTTTTTT. Amino acid sequence: CASSPPGEEKLFF.

The chain recombines TRBV9 with TRBJ2-5, with D unresolved. V lost 6 bases and J 2 bases, leaving 5 bases between the germline ends. The V gene's germline CDR1 is SGDLS and CDR2 YYNGEE. The CDR3 is 11 amino acids. The chain's CDR3 is CASTSQETQYF. In DNA, the CDR3 is TGTGCCAGCACGTCGCAAGAGACCCAGTACTTC.

The table lists this clone with a few counts. Other nucleotide sequences in the sample specify the same CDR3. The V call is TRBV6-5, the J call TRBJ2-7, with 9 bases identical to TRBD1. Trimming removed 0 bases from V and 1 base from J; junction bases left unmatched: 1. This CDR3 comprises 15 residues. CDR1 MNHEY and CDR2 SVGAGI come from the germline V gene. The CDR3 region has the DNA TGTGCCAGCAGTTACTCGGACAGGGGATCCTACGAGCAGTACTTC. Its protein product is CASSYSDRGSYEQYF.

The chain joins TRBV19 to TRBJ2-7; maybe TRBD2 (6 bases). The CDR3 spans 17 residues. Germline V gene lookup returns CDR1 LNHDA and CDR2 SQIVND (reference sequence). V was clipped by 9 bases and J by 1 base, with 25 bases between them. The chain's CDR3 is CASRREEGRDVSYEQYF. For the CDR3, the DNA is TGTGCCAGCAGAAGGGAGGAGGGCCGGGACGTTTCCTACGAGCAGTACTTC.

The table lists this clone with a count of one. The chain employs TRBV4-3 and TRBJ2-2, with TRBD2 matching 11 bases. The CDR3 is 19 amino acids. Germline loops: CDR1 LGHNA, CDR2 YSLEER. Trimming cost V 0 bases and J 3 bases; bases outside gene matches: 9. In DNA, the CDR3 is TGCGCCAGCAGCCAAGATCATAGCGGGAGGGAGTGGGACACCGGGGAGCTGTTTTTT. It codes for CASSQDHSGREWDTGELFF.

The chain carries TRBV6-5 and TRBJ2-1, with D perhaps TRBD2 (5 bases). Per the germline V gene, CDR1 is MNHEY and CDR2 is SVGAGI. Trimming took off 5 bases at V and 6 bases at J, with 14 bases between the two ends. This CDR3 has 14 residues. The CDR3 reads CASSEVAIGNEQFF. The CDR3 region has the DNA TGTGCCAGCAGTGAGGTAGCGATTGGCAATGAGCAGTTCTTC.

V gene TRBV4-1 combines with J gene TRBJ1-5; weak D call: TRBD1 (5 bases). In germline, CDR1 is MGHRA, CDR2 YSYEKL. V was clipped by 0 bases and J by 9 bases, with 21 bases between them. This CDR3 region has 17 residues. The CDR3 DNA sequence: TGCGCCAGCAGCCAAGATTGGGGACCCCCCAGCAAGAGGCCCCAGCATTTT. Amino acids: CASSQDWGPPSKRPQHF.

V usage is TRBV10-3 and J usage is TRBJ2-1, with unresolved D. Per germline, CDR1 ENHRY and CDR2 SYGVKD. There are 16 residues in the CDR3. The ends were cut back, 5 bases at V and 0 bases at J, with 14 bases in the middle. The DNA for the CDR3 is TGTGCCATCAGTCGTGAGACGGAGAGCTCCTACAATGAGCAGTTCTTC. As protein: CAISRETESSYNEQFF.

This rearrangement joins TRBV19 to TRBJ2-7, with unresolved D. The CDR3 spans 15 residues. Between the trimmed V and J ends, which lost 1 base and 0 bases, there was a span of 10 bases. In germline, CDR1 is LNHDA, CDR2 SQIVND (reference sequence). The CDR3 DNA reads TGTGCCAGTAGTATAGGCCCGGAGAGCTCCTACGAGCAGTACTTC. Protein product: CASSIGPESSYEQYF.

V usage is TRBV4-1 and J usage is TRBJ2-7; 10 nucleotides line up with TRBD2. The CDR3 length is 17 residues. Per the germline V gene, CDR1 is MGHRA and CDR2 is YSYEKL. Trimming took 1 base from V and 5 from J; bases not matched to a gene: 11. The CDR3: CASSQVDLGLAYHEQYF. CDR3 nucleotides: TGCGCCAGCAGCCAAGTCGACCTGGGACTAGCGTATCACGAGCAGTACTTC.

This clone showed up just a few times. This chain uses TRBV5-1 with TRBJ1-4, with 8 bases aligning to TRBD1. With V trimmed by 3 bases and J by 6 bases, 22 bases remained unmatched. The CDR3 contains 20 residues. Per germline, CDR1 SGHRS and CDR2 YFSETQ. The CDR3 reads CASSSDDLEFTRGRYEKLFF. The DNA for the CDR3 is TGCGCCAGCAGCTCCGACGATCTGGAGTTCACCAGGGGGCGTTATGAAAAACTGTTTTTT.

As for this clone: The same CDR3 is also encoded by other DNA sequences in this sample. This chain joins TRBV27 and TRBJ1-5; no reliable D call. V was cut by 0 bases and J by 0 bases, with 9 bases left in between. Germline CDR1 reads MNHEY; CDR2 reads SMNVEV (reference sequence). The CDR3 spans 16 residues. The CDR3 DNA follows: TGTGCCAGCAGTTTATCTGGGAGCTATAGCAATCAGCCCCAGCATTTT. The encoded protein is CASSLSGSYSNQPQHF.

This clone came up a few times. V usage is TRBV30 and J usage is TRBJ1-5; no definite D call. The CDR3 length is 13 residues. V lost 3 bases, J lost 1 base, and 7 bases lay in between. Germline V gene lookup returns CDR1 GTSNPN and CDR2 SVGIG (reference sequence). CDR3: CAWSPDSNQPQHF. CDR3 nucleotides: TGTGCCTGGAGCCCGGACAGCAATCAGCCCCAGCATTTT.

The rearrangement joins TRBV9 to TRBJ1-1; the D gene is possibly TRBD1 (6 bases). The CDR3 spans 15 residues. The germline V gene has CDR1 SGDLS and CDR2 YYNGEE. V lost 0 bases to trimming and J lost 4 bases, with 13 bases between them. The CDR3 reads CASSVAAGVITEAFF. CDR3 coding DNA: TGTGCCAGCAGCGTAGCGGCAGGGGTTATCACTGAAGCTTTCTTT.

This clone was seen more than once but under ten times. The genes are TRBV4-1 and TRBJ1-4; D not resolved. The germline V and J ends were trimmed by 5 bases and 8 bases, with 21 bases remaining between them. The germline V gene has CDR1 MGHRA and CDR2 YSYEKL. The CDR3 loop spans 16 amino acids. In DNA, the CDR3 is TGCGCCAGCAGCAGACTGAACGTCCCCGTTGGGGAAAAACTGTTTTTT. This translates into CASSRLNVPVGEKLFF.

The chain employs TRBV5-4 and TRBJ2-1; TRBD2 aligns across 13 bases. The trim removed 0 bases at V and 10 bases at J, leaving 1 base unmatched. The CDR3 consists of 14 residues. Germline CDR1 SGHNT, CDR2 YYREEE (reference sequence). The CDR3: CASSLEGLAGEQFF. CDR3 nucleotide sequence: TGTGCCAGCAGCTTGGAGGGACTAGCGGGGGAGCAGTTCTTC.

The chain joins TRBV11-2 to TRBJ2-1; TRBD2 agrees at 8 bases. The trim removed 7 bases at V and 2 bases at J, leaving 13 bases unmatched. The CDR3 spans 17 residues. Germline V CDR1 and CDR2: SGHAT, FQNNGV. The CDR3 region is CASTLDQREFAYNEQFF. The CDR3 nucleotides read TGTGCCAGCACCCTAGACCAGCGGGAGTTCGCCTACAATGAGCAGTTCTTC.

The count of this clone is one. This chain links TRBV4-3 with TRBJ1-2; 9 positions agree with TRBD1. The V and J ends lost 3 bases and 4 bases, in that order; junction bases with no gene match: 6. Per the germline V gene, CDR1 is LGHNA and CDR2 is YSLEER. CDR3 length: 15 residues. The chain's CDR3 is CASSQGQGSAYGYTF. CDR3 DNA sequence: TGCGCCAGCAGCCAGGGACAGGGCTCGGCCTATGGCTACACCTTC.

The gene calls are TRBV5-1 and TRBJ2-7; 10 nucleotides align to TRBD2. After removal of 0 bases from V and 2 bases from J, the junction contained 2 bases not matched to a gene. Germline values: CDR1 SGHRS, CDR2 YFSETQ. This CDR3 spans 15 amino acids. For the CDR3, the DNA is TGCGCCAGCAGCTTGGGTGGACTAGCGGCCTACGAGCAGTACTTC. Its translation: CASSLGGLAAYEQYF.

The J gene is TRBJ2-3, the V gene TRBV5-8; 8 bases match TRBD2. There are 16 residues in the CDR3. CDR1 is SGHTS and CDR2 is YDEGEE in the germline V gene. V shed 3 bases, J shed 3 bases, and the junction held 9 bases outside the gene matches. CDR3 sequence reads: CASSSGGLAGTDTQYF. The CDR3 nucleotides are TGTGCCAGCAGCTCTGGCGGGCTAGCGGGTACAGATACGCAGTATTTT.

The chain uses TRBV27 and TRBJ2-1; possible D gene TRBD1, 5 bases. Trimming stripped 2 bases from V and 10 bases from J, with 9 bases between. Germline V lookup: CDR1 MNHEY, CDR2 SMNVEV (reference sequence). The CDR3 covers 12 residues. This chain's CDR3 is CASSLPDIEQFF. CDR3 bases: TGTGCCAGCAGTTTACCGGACATCGAGCAGTTCTTC.